This T cell receptor (beta chain) was recovered during a study of technical replicates of blood from a few donors. The assay was immunoSEQ multiplex PCR, and TCRdb's table has in-frame clones only and misses some. The profile shows about 79,000 clones, roughly 92% of them singletons. Germline loops: CDR1 SEHNR, CDR2 FQNEAQ (reference sequence). The length of the CDR3 is 18 residues. After removal of 1 base from V and 5 bases from J, the junction contained 14 bases not matched to a gene. The sequence derives from a human donor in good health. The genes are TRBV7-9 and TRBJ2-5; 9 bases fit TRBD2. Source material: T cells isolated from PBMCs. In DNA form, the CDR3 reads TGTGCCAGCAGCTTAGTGAGGATGCGGGAGGGTCGGAGGGAGACCCAGTACTTC. Protein: CASSLVRMREGRRETQYF. Together with reference TRBV7-9 and TRBJ2-5, the CDR3 gives the full variable domain: DTGVSQNPRHKITKRGQNVTFRCDPISEHNRLYWYRQTLGQGPEFLTYFQNEAQLEKSRLLSDRFSAERPKGSFSTLEIQRTEQGDSAMYLCASSLVRMREGRRETQYFGPGTRLLVL.